Listed here is a single T cell receptor (beta chain). Antigen specificity is unknown. This record comes from a study of cytomegalovirus exposure and HLA in healthy donors. Study results and caveats: Associated with HLA alleles at 0.05 false discovery rate in a later analysis were 15,000 to 20,000 TCR beta sequences. In an earlier analysis, in some 500 donors, most V segments appeared productive either ~87% or ~30% of the time. Analysis was carried out at a later point, and it linked a missense DCLRE1C variant to TCR beta V- and J-gene trimming. There were a few CMV-associated chains whose specificity for CMV antigens was confirmed in vitro.

The PCR had 60 Vbeta and 13 Jbeta primers. TCRdb's table, derived via immunoSEQ multiplex PCR, lists solely in-frame clones and lacks some. The table includes about 77,000 clones, more than 60% detected once. What was sequenced was PBMCs. The clonotype was recovered from a man aged 40-49 years in good health and CMV-seronegative.

The CDR3: CASSTSRDSLYGYTF. The CDR3 nucleotides read TGTGCCAGTAGTACTTCCCGGGACAGCTTGTATGGCTACACCTTC. The chain links TRBV19 to TRBJ1-2; 7 bases align to TRBD1. This CDR3 comprises 15 residues. Germline-derived CDR1 and CDR2 are LNHDA and SQIVND (reference sequence). Trimming cost V 4 bases and J 5 bases; bases outside gene matches: 10. Using reference TRBV19 and TRBJ1-2 for the parts outside the CDR3, the full variable domain is DGGITQSPKYLFRKEGQNVTLSCEQNLNHDAMYWYRQDPGQGLRLIYYSQIVNDFQKGDIAEGYSVSREKKESFPLTVTSAQKNPTAFYLCASSTSRDSLYGYTFGSGTRLTVV.